These T cell receptor beta chains were read from a single sample in a study of blood T cell repertoires in COVID-19. Data came from immunoSEQ multiplex PCR; TCRdb stores just in-frame clones and leaves some out. The data show 150,000 to 200,000 clones, with 80% to 95% seen just once and 3.5% to 5% held by the top ten. The sample comprised peripheral blood. These TCRs come from a woman between 50 and 59 years old with acute or convalescent COVID-19. The conserved cysteine and the conserved F or W are not part of the CDR3 here. Expanded clones get a size class; other rows say once, few or many, or leave the size out.

abundance: NA
v_gene: TRBV19
CDR3aa: ASSMRRGRNNQPQH

abundance: NA
v_gene: TRBV15
CDR3aa: ATSRLWDTYYGYT

abundance: NA
v_gene: TRBV4-2
CDR3aa: ASSERTAALTEQY

abundance: NA
v_gene: TRBV7-9
CDR3aa: ASSLAGAGAYNEQF

abundance: NA
v_gene: TRBV3-1/TRBV3-2
CDR3aa: ASTQGLQGAGYT

abundance: NA
v_gene: TRBV6-2/TRBV6-3
CDR3aa: ASSLGSGEYYEQF

abundance: NA
v_gene: TRBV10-2
CDR3aa: ASRGLAGPEQF

abundance: NA
v_gene: TRBV7-9
CDR3aa: ASSLALAEYNEQF

abundance: NA
v_gene: TRBV28
CDR3aa: ASSAGTGYTDTQY

abundance: NA
v_gene: TRBV7-2
CDR3aa: ASSYTSGSQTDTQY

abundance: NA
v_gene: TRBV4-1
CDR3aa: ASSFGQHGNQPQH

abundance: NA
v_gene: TRBV11-3
CDR3aa: ASSPGQPNTEAF

abundance: NA
v_gene: TRBV24-1
CDR3aa: ATSDAAGGSYNEQF

abundance: NA
v_gene: TRBV7-2
CDR3aa: ASSSRTVPYEQY

abundance: NA
v_gene: TRBV28
CDR3aa: ASLTERTGANVLT

abundance: NA
v_gene: TRBV6-5
CDR3aa: ASTIMPQFDYEQY

abundance: NA
v_gene: TRBV25-1
CDR3aa: ASSKVAGGPETQY

abundance: once
v_gene: TRBV30
CDR3aa: AWRKDRKLF

abundance: NA
v_gene: TRBV7-9
CDR3aa: ASRTFYGYT

abundance: NA
v_gene: TRBV11-3
CDR3aa: ASSLSTNTEAF

abundance: few
v_gene: TRBV5-1
CDR3aa: ASSPEGRKTEAF

abundance: NA
v_gene: TRBV30
CDR3aa: AWRASGISYNEQF

abundance: once
v_gene: TRBV4-3
CDR3aa: ASSQVPGGTEAF

abundance: NA
v_gene: TRBV7-3
CDR3aa: ASSLNAGYWVEQF

abundance: NA
v_gene: TRBV30
CDR3aa: AWSVVVREQF

abundance: NA
v_gene: TRBV6-5
CDR3aa: ASSTLRADYGYT

abundance: NA
v_gene: TRBV7-9
CDR3aa: ASSLQTTGAAEQY

abundance: NA
v_gene: TRBV28
CDR3aa: ASSYRVTGDPEKLF

abundance: NA
v_gene: TRBV19
CDR3aa: ASSTAGHYGYT

abundance: once
v_gene: TRBV6-5
CDR3aa: ASSLVANTEAF

abundance: NA
v_gene: TRBV7-8
CDR3aa: ASSFGGPNNEQF

abundance: NA
v_gene: TRBV29-1
CDR3aa: SVDGGAYNEQF

abundance: NA
v_gene: TRBV27
CDR3aa: ASSFPTSGGARWAKDTQY

abundance: NA
v_gene: TRBV6-1
CDR3aa: ASSEAGRDRGGYT

abundance: NA
v_gene: TRBV20-1
CDR3aa: SASRGTSNQPQH

abundance: NA
v_gene: TRBV6-5
CDR3aa: ASSMGQINSPLH

abundance: NA
v_gene: TRBV5-1
CDR3aa: ASSLGQGAYNEQF

abundance: NA
v_gene: TRBV7-9
CDR3aa: ASSRTGGIAGELF

abundance: NA
v_gene: TRBV2
CDR3aa: ASRLDRYSNQPQH

abundance: NA
v_gene: TRBV7-9
CDR3aa: ASSRRQGLREKLF

abundance: NA
v_gene: TRBV27
CDR3aa: ASSVAGERGYT

abundance: NA
v_gene: TRBV18
CDR3aa: ASSPEQVGGYT

abundance: NA
v_gene: TRBV21-1
CDR3aa: ASTADRKAKNIQY

abundance: NA
v_gene: TRBV4-1
CDR3aa: ASSHKTLGNTEAF

abundance: NA
v_gene: TRBV19
CDR3aa: ASSEWDRGLGYT

abundance: NA
v_gene: TRBV5-1
CDR3aa: ASSLGLAGNNNEQF

abundance: NA
v_gene: TRBV5-4
CDR3aa: ASSKTGGTEAF

abundance: NA
v_gene: TRBV7-8
CDR3aa: ASRTGGFGNTIY

abundance: NA
v_gene: TRBV9
CDR3aa: ASSVGGSGSRETQY

abundance: few
v_gene: TRBV19
CDR3aa: ASKLVGQGVTGELF

abundance: NA
v_gene: TRBV5-8
CDR3aa: ASSSGQGNRETQY

abundance: NA
v_gene: TRBV27
CDR3aa: ASSLHISPGGSYGYT

abundance: NA
v_gene: TRBV21-1
CDR3aa: ASSKGAHQDINQPQH

abundance: NA
v_gene: TRBV28
CDR3aa: ASSFGGAGNQPQH

abundance: NA
v_gene: TRBV10-3
CDR3aa: ATAEIPGTGGVGNQPQH

abundance: NA
v_gene: TRBV1
CDR3aa: TSSRDTRLSLEYSNQPQH

abundance: NA
v_gene: TRBV3-1/TRBV3-2
CDR3aa: ASSQDPRQEFYEQY

abundance: NA
v_gene: TRBV5-4
CDR3aa: ASSFENRGDGYT

abundance: NA
v_gene: TRBV29-1
CDR3aa: SVDQGGESYGYT